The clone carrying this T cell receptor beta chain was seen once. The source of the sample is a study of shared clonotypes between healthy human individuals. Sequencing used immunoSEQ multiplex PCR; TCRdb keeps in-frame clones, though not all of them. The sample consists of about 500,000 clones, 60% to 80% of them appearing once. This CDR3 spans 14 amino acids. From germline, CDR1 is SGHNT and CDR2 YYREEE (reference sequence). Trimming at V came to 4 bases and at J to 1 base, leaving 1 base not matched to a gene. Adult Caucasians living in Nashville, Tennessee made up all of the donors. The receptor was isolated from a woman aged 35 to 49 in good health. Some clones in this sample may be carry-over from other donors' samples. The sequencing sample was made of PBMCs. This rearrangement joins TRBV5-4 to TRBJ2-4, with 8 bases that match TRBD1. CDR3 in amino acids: CASSRQGAKNIQYF. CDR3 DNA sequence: TGTGCCAGCAGCAGACAGGGGGCCAAAAACATTCAGTACTTC.